The T cell receptor beta chain under discussion was sequenced for a study of cytomegalovirus exposure and HLA in healthy donors. The overall study: Around 79 million unique TCRs, all from HLA-typed donors, were included in an early release of the data. Overall study findings and caveats: It emerged from a later analysis that several of the most significant clusters appeared to be linked to common viral pathogens. 164 TCR beta chains were listed as cytomegalovirus-associated.

The PCR contained 60 Vbeta and 13 Jbeta primers. Sequencing was performed with immunoSEQ multiplex PCR; in TCRdb, only in-frame clones are kept and a portion is missing. The table lists more than 90,000 clones, approximately 60% of them singletons. V lost 5 bases to trimming and J lost 4 bases; unmatched junction nucleotides: 4. The V gene's germline CDR1 is SGDLS and CDR2 YYNGEE. The CDR3 contains 14 residues. Remarks on this clone: Its antigen remains unidentified.

Though probably carrying unrecorded immune exposures, donors were nominally healthy at sampling. V and J are TRBV9 and TRBJ1-5; 9 nucleotides match TRBD1. The sample taken for sequencing was PBMCs. This sequence was found in a woman in her twenties or thirties in good health and CMV-seronegative. DNA for the CDR3: TGTGCCAGCAGTGCGGGACAGGGAAATCAGCCCCAGCATTTT. Translating gives CASSAGQGNQPQHF.